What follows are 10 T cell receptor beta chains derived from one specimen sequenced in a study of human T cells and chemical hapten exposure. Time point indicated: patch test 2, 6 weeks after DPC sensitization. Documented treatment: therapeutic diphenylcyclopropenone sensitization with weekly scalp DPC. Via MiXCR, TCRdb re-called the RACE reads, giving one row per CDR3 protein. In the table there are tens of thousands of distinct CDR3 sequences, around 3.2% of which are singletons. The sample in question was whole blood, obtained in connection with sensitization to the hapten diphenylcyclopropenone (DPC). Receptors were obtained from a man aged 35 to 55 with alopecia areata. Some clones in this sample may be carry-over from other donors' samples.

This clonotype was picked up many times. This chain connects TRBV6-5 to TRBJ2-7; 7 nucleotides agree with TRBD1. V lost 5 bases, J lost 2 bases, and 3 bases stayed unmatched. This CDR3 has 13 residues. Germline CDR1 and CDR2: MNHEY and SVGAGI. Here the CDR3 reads CASSEQGPYEQYF. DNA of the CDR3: TGTGCCAGCAGTGAACAGGGGCCCTACGAGCAGTACTTC.

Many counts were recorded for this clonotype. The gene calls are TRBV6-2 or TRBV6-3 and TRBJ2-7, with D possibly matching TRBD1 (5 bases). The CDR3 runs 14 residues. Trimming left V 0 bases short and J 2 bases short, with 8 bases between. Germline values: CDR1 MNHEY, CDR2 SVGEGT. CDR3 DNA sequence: TGTGCCAGCAGTTACTCAGGGGAAGCCTACGAGCAGTACTTC. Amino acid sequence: CASSYSGEAYEQYF.

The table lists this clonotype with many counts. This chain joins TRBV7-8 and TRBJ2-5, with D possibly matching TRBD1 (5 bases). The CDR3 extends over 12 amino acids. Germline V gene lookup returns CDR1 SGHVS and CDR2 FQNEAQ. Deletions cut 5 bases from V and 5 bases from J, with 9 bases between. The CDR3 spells CASSKGLETQYF. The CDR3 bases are TGTGCCAGCAGCAAGGGGCTCGAGACCCAGTACTTC.

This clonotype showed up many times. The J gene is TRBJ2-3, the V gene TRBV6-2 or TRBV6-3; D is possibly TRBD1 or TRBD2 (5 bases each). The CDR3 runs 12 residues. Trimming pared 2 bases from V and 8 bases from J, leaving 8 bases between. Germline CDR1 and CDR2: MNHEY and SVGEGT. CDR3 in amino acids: CASSYQGPTQYF. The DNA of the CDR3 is TGTGCCAGCAGTTACCAGGGACCTACGCAGTATTTT.

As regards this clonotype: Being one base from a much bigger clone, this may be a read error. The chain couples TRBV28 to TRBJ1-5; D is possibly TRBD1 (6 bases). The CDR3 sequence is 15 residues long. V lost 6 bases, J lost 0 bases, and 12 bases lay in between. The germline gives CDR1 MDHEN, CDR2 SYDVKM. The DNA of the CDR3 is TGTGCCAGCAGCACCACAGGGAATAGCAATCAGCCCCAGCATTTT. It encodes CASSTTGNSNQPQHF.

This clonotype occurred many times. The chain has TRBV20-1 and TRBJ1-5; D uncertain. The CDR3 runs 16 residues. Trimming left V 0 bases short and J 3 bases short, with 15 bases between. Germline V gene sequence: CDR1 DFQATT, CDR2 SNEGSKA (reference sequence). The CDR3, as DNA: TGCAGTGCTAGAGATTCGGGCGGAGCCCTCAATCAGCCCCAGCATTTT. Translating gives CSARDSGGALNQPQHF.

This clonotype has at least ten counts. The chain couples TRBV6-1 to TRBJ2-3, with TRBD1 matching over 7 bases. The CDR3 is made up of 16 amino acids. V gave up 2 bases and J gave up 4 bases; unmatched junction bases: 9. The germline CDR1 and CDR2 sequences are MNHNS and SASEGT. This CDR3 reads CASSENEGALPDTQYF. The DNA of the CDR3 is TGTGCCAGCAGTGAAAACGAGGGGGCCTTGCCAGATACGCAGTATTTT.

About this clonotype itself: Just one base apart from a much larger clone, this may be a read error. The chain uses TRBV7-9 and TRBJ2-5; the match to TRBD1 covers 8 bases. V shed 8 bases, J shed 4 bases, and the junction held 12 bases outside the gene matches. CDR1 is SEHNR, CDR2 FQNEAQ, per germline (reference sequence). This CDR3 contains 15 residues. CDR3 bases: TGTGCCAGCCTGCGAAGGACAGGGTTGGGAGAGACCCAGTACTTC. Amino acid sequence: CASLRRTGLGETQYF.

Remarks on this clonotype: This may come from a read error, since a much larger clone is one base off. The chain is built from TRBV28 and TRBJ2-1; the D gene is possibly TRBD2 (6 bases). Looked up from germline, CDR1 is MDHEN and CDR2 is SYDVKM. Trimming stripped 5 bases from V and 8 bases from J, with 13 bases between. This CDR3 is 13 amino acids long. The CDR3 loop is CASSIPAGHEQFF. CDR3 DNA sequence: TGTGCCAGCAGTATTCCGGCGGGGCATGAGCAGTTCTTC.

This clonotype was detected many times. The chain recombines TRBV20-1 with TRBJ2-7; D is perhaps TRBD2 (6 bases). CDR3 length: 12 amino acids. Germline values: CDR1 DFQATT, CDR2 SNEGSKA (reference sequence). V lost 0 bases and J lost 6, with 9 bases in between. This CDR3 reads CSARDGRPEQYF. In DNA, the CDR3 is TGCAGTGCTAGAGATGGGAGGCCCGAGCAGTACTTC.